This TCR beta chain was profiled in a study of beta chain features in type 1 diabetes. Germline V CDR1 and CDR2: KGHSH, LQKENI. The CDR3 runs to 16 residues. Trimming took off 2 bases at V and 5 bases at J, with 16 bases between the two ends. Study findings and constraints: Among all four CD4+ subsets, Type 1 diabetes patients had TCRB CDR3s that were moderately but significantly shorter.

CD4+ naive, central memory, regulatory and stem cell-like memory subsets were isolated by sorting on CD45RO/CCR7/CD25/CD127/CD95/CD27. The isolated RNA, all of it, was reverse transcribed, so expressed TCRB transcripts were what got sequenced. Method: immunoSEQ multiplex PCR; TCRdb's copy keeps in-frame clones and lacks some. The data show some 360,000 clones, roughly a tenth seen once. This clone was recorded many times. Its antigen is undetermined. The receptor comes from a man aged 25 to 45 with type 1 diabetes. The sample was central memory CD4+ T cells from blood. V gene TRBV18 combines with J gene TRBJ2-1; D might be TRBD2 (6 bases). The CDR3 region has the DNA TGTGCCAGCTCACCAAATCCGCCTAGCGCGAACAATGAGCAGTTCTTC. Protein: CASSPNPPSANNEQFF.